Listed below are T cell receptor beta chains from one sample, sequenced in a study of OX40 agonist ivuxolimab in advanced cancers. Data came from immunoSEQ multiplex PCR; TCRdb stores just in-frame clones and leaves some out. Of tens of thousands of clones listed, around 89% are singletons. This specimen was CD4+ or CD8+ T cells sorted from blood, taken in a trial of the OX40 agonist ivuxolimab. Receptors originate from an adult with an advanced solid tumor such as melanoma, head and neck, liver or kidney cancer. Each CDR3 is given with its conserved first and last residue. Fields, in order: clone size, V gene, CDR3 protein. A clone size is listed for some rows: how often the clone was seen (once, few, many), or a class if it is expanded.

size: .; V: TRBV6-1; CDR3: CASSVGTGLSYEQYF
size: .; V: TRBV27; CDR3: CASGGRGGTEAFF
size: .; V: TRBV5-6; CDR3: CASSFYNEQFF
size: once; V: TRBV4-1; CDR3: CASSQVDRGSYEQYF
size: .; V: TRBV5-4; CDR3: CASSLEQGAGNTIYF
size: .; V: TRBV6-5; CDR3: CASTGTNVPYNEQFF
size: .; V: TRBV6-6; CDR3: CASSYGGILHGYTF
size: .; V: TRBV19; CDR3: CASTLGGGVYNEQFF
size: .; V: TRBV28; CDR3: CASSLISEEAFF
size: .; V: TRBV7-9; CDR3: CASSFSERETQYF
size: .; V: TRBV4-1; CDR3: CASSPGGRGLTEQYF
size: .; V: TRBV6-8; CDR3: CASSTGTDEYF
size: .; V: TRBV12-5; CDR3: CASGSSKVGSNTEAFF
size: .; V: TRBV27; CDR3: CASSVAGSSYEQYF
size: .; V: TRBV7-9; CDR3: CASSLGRKGFF
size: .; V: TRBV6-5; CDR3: CASSSTRGNQPQHF
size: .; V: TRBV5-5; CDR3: CASSSGQGSNQPQHF
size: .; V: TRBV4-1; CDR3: CASSRRDASNQPQHF
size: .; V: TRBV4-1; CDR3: CASSQRDSVYGYTF
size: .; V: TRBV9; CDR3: CASSVLAASYEQYF
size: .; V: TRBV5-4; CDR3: CASTTTGLNSPLHF
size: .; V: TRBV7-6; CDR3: CASSVATGAYTEAFF
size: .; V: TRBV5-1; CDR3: CASSPRPNTEAFF
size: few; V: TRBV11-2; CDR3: CASSSEDKNWETQYF
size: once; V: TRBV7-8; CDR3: CASSLIQETQYF
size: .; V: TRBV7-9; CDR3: CASTTGAGAQETQYF
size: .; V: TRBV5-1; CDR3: CASSLAGLPYNEQFF
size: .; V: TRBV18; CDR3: CASSRDRIPLGYEQYF
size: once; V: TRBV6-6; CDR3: CASSYSAPTGSYEQYF
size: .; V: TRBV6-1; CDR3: CASSELGGAGTDTQYF
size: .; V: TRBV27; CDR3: CASSWRGGPYEQFF
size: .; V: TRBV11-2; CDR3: CASSLVGKGQGYSPLHF
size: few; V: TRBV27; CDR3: CASSLHWELTGELFF
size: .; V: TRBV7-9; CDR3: CASSYITGTDYGYTF
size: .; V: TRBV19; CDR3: CASTPTGVYNEQFF
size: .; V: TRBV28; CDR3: CASSLSTGVGEQYF
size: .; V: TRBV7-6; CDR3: CASSLNLGGNTIYF
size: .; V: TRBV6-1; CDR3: CASSEEWGLRNQPQHF
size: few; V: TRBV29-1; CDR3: CSGMGSTSGGAPSRYEQYF
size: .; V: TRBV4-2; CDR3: CASSQDVPGLVSTGELFF
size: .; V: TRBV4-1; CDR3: CASSRLAGGPPNEQFF
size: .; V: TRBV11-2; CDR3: CASSFTAGIGSYEQYF
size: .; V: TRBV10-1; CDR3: CASSHRDSYYEQYF
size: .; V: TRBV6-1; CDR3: CASSDPGTGTGSSYEQYF
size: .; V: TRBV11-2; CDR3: CASSVQGTTYNEQFF
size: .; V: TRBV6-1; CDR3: CASSEMYESYEQYF
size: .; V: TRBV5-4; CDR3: CASSWPQGTEAFF
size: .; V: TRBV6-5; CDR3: CASSYAGNYEQYF
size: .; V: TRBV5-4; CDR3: CASSSGTLYEQYF
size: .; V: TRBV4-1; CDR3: CASSQVQGARLNTEAFF
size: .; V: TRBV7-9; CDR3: CASSPLRDMGSNEQYF